This TCR beta chain appears in the sequencing data of a study of vaccination and CD4 T cells after COVID-19. Study-level information: Sampling post-COVID took place a median about 95 days after diagnosis (range 35 to 161).

This CDR3 spans 15 amino acids. The V segment lost 4 bases and the J segment 0 bases; nucleotides outside the gene matches: 5. CDR1 and CDR2 from the germline V gene are MNHEY and SVGAGI. An Oncomine TCR Beta short-read assay was used to sequence the DNA from cultured CD4+ T cells. MiXCR, run by TCRdb on the PCR reads, gives a single entry per CDR3 protein. The sample lists 20,000 or so distinct CDR3 sequences, roughly 50% seen once, with roughly 14% in the top ten. By share, this clonotype ranks as medium-sized. Its antigen is undetermined. Treatment specified: roughly 10-day PBMC culture with coronavirus spike peptide pools or control peptides (ViraFEST assay). In the ViraFEST assay, peptide-pool expansion preceded TCR sequencing of expanded clonotypes.

The chain uses TRBV6-5 and TRBJ1-2, with 7 bases fitting TRBD1. The TCR comes from a human donor with COVID-19. Sequences were obtained from cultured CD4+ T cells from blood. The CDR3 sequence is CASSSQGKANYGYTF. Here the CDR3 DNA reads TGTGCCAGCAGTTCACAGGGGAAGGCTAACTATGGCTACACCTTC.